The subject of this entry is one T cell receptor beta chain. This CDR3 spans 13 amino acids. The J segment lost 6 bases and the V segment lost 8 bases, leaving 5 bases of the junction unmatched. Germline V gene lookup returns CDR1 KGHDR and CDR2 SFDVKD. The data were taken from a study of blood T cell repertoires in COVID-19. Using immunoSEQ multiplex PCR, the repertoire was profiled, and TCRdb retains in-frame clones only, with some absent. There are about 150,000 clones in the sample; around 83% occur only once, and approximately 9.4% lies in the top ten. Specimen: peripheral blood. This chain joins TRBV24-1 and TRBJ2-1, with TRBD1 matching 8 bases. This clonotype was sampled from a woman in her forties or fifties with acute or convalescent COVID-19. The CDR3 is CATTGGAANEQFF. In nucleotides, the CDR3 is TGTGCCACCACAGGGGGCGCTGCCAATGAGCAGTTCTTC.